These T cell receptor beta chains were read from a single sample in a study of CD8+ T cells in alopecia areata. Libraries were prepared by immunoSEQ multiplex PCR; TCRdb keeps only in-frame clonotypes and omits some of them. Of about 82,000 clones in the sample, approximately 50% are singletons; the top ten hold around 6%. The material sequenced was NKG2D-high CD8+ T cells sorted from blood. Every receptor here comes from a human donor with alopecia areata. Both conserved end residues are part of each CDR3.

TRBV5-1 | CASAGDSGELFF
TRBV25-1 | CASSEGPGQNTEAFF
TRBV29-1 | CSVQIETQYF
TRBV29-1 | CSVEDLTSGYNEQFF
TRBV30 | CAWSVGLADSYEQYF
TRBV11-2 | CASSLGSNEQFF
TRBV2 | CASSESGRESQYF
TRBV29-1 | CSVLDSSRGYEQYF
TRBV11-2 | CASSSPERYEQYF
TRBV11-3 | CASRGSAQETQYF
TRBV5-4 | CASSWGTGPYGYTF
TRBV11-2 | CASSASGLAGDLQETQFF
TRBV4-3 | CASSPKSTNEKLFF
TRBV7-8 | CASSLSPPDSFVETQYF
TRBV11-2 | CASSLVVAGIYEQYF
TRBV11-2 | CASSTSLGRAGETQYF
TRBV7-2 | CASSLAPSGGLTSTDTQYF
TRBV19 | CASSIISETYDEQFF
TRBV10-3 | CAISGDRISYEQYF
TRBV4-1 | CASSQGGQNQETQYF
TRBV29-1 | CSVDVGPDEQYF
TRBV29-1 | CSAHEQMYQETQYF
TRBV14 | CASSQTGVTYEQYF
TRBV19 | CASSGTGMRNYGYTF
TRBV2 | CASSEFTEHYEQYF